What follows are 24 T cell receptor beta chains derived from one specimen sequenced in a study of OX40 agonist ivuxolimab in advanced cancers. Clones were sequenced by immunoSEQ multiplex PCR, and TCRdb holds only the in-frame ones, with some missing. The data contain about 67,000 clones, 87% of them singletons. The sample here was CD4+ or CD8+ T cells sorted from blood, taken in a trial of the OX40 agonist ivuxolimab. The source is an adult with an advanced solid tumor such as melanoma, head and neck, liver or kidney cancer.

CDR3 nucleotide sequence: TGTGCCTGGAGTGGTGGCGGCTATGGCTACACCTTC. This translates into CAWSGGGYGYTF. The V gene is TRBV30, the J gene TRBJ1-2, with unresolved D. The CDR3 sequence is 12 residues long. Per germline, CDR1 GTSNPN and CDR2 SVGIG (reference sequence). V dropped 1 base and J dropped 4 bases, with 7 bases sitting between them.

This chain links TRBV6-6 with TRBJ1-2, with D unresolved. The V gene's germline CDR1 is MNHNY and CDR2 SVGAGI (reference sequence). V was clipped by 0 bases and J by 4 bases, with 12 bases between them. The CDR3 is made up of 15 amino acids. The CDR3: CASSYSEGRTYGYTF. The CDR3, as DNA: TGTGCCAGCAGTTACTCGGAGGGCAGGACCTATGGCTACACCTTC.

This chain links TRBV4-3 with TRBJ2-2; 8 positions match TRBD2. The CDR3 length is 17 residues. Trimming took 2 bases from V and 2 from J; bases not matched to a gene: 7. CDR1 and CDR2 (germline): LGHNA, YSLEER. The CDR3: CASSQHQAGDNTGELFF. The CDR3 nucleotides read TGCGCCAGCAGCCAACACCAAGCGGGAGATAACACCGGGGAGCTGTTTTTT.

The chain combines TRBV11-2 with TRBJ1-1; D unclear. The germline V gene has CDR1 SGHAT and CDR2 FQNNGV. Trimming removed 7 bases from V and 3 bases from J, with 12 bases in between. CDR3 length: 13 residues. CDR3 sequence: CASNSRSYTEAFF. CDR3 sequence (DNA): TGTGCCAGCAACTCTCGGAGTTACACTGAAGCTTTCTTT. The entire variable domain, with the rest obtained from reference TRBV11-2 and TRBJ1-1, is as follows: EAGVAQSPRYKIIEKRQSVAFWCNPISGHATLYWYQQILGQGPKLLIQFQNNGVVDDSQLPKDRFSAERLKGVDSTLKIQPAKLEDSAVYLCASNSRSYTEAFFGQGTRLTVV.

This rearrangement joins TRBV11-2 to TRBJ2-7; no reliable D call. Germline V gene lookup returns CDR1 SGHAT and CDR2 FQNNGV. V was cut by 1 base and J by 4 bases, with 8 bases left in between. This CDR3 is built from 13 residues. The CDR3 reads CASSLVSGYEQYF. The CDR3 bases are TGTGCCAGCAGCTTAGTTTCCGGATACGAGCAGTACTTC.

The J gene is TRBJ2-1, the V gene TRBV9, with TRBD1 matching 7 bases. The V gene's germline CDR1 is SGDLS and CDR2 YYNGEE. The CDR3 is 14 residues long. V was pared by 5 bases and J by 1 base, with 3 bases of the junction left unmatched. This CDR3 reads CASSGTVSYNEQFF. CDR3 nucleotides: TGTGCCAGCAGTGGGACAGTTTCCTACAATGAGCAGTTCTTC.

This clone was picked up a small number of times. The chain uses TRBV7-6 and TRBJ2-3; 11 bases map to TRBD2. Germline CDR1 is SGHVS and CDR2 is FNYEAQ. The CDR3 covers 16 residues. The trim removed 2 bases at V and 4 bases at J, leaving 5 bases unmatched. The DNA for the CDR3 is TGTGCCAGCAGCTTAATAGCGGGAGGGGGCCCAGATACGCAGTATTTT. Its translation is CASSLIAGGGPDTQYF.

The chain recombines TRBV14 with TRBJ2-1, with D perhaps matching TRBD1 or TRBD2 (6 bases each). The germline gives CDR1 SGHDN, CDR2 FVKESK. The CDR3 extends over 17 amino acids. V dropped 0 bases and J dropped 4 bases, with 16 bases sitting between them. The CDR3 region is CASSQDLGRGTYNEQFF. The CDR3 bases are TGTGCCAGCAGCCAAGATTTGGGTCGGGGGACATACAATGAGCAGTTCTTC.

This clone was seen a few times. The rearrangement joins TRBV20-1 to TRBJ1-6; D call uncertain. CDR3 size: 11 residues. Germline assignment: CDR1 DFQATT and CDR2 SNEGSKA (reference sequence). V dropped 6 bases and J dropped 14 bases, with 14 bases sitting between them. The DNA for the CDR3 is TGCAGTGCCCCTACCGTTCTCACCCTCCACTTT. It yields the protein CSAPTVLTLHF.

This chain links TRBV5-1 with TRBJ2-5, with 8 bases matching TRBD2. V was pared by 4 bases and J by 4 bases, with 9 bases of the junction left unmatched. The CDR3 contains 15 residues. Germline V gene data show CDR1 as SGHRS and CDR2 as YFSETQ. The CDR3 DNA follows: TGCGCCAGCAGCCCTGGTCGGGGGGGCCCAGAGACCCAGTACTTC. Its translation: CASSPGRGGPETQYF.

V usage is TRBV19 and J usage is TRBJ2-6; TRBD1 might be the D (6 bases). The CDR3 length is 14 residues. The V end lost 9 bases, the J end lost 0 bases, and 9 bases lay between the germline ends. Germline values: CDR1 LNHDA, CDR2 SQIVND (reference sequence). CDR3: CASGDTSGANVLTF. The CDR3 DNA follows: TGTGCCAGCGGGGACACCTCTGGGGCCAACGTCCTGACTTTC.

This rearrangement joins TRBV4-1 to TRBJ2-2, with a weak D call TRBD1 (7 bases). CDR1 MGHRA and CDR2 YSYEKL come from the germline V gene. Between the trimmed V and J ends, which lost 5 bases and 2 bases, there was a span of 12 bases. This CDR3 has 15 residues. CDR3 DNA: TGCGCCAGCAGCACGGGGGACAGAAACACCGGGGAGCTGTTTTTT. Its protein is CASSTGDRNTGELFF.

The chain links TRBV7-9 to TRBJ2-5; unclear D gene. Germline V CDR1 and CDR2: SEHNR, FQNEAQ (reference sequence). The V end lost 5 bases, the J end lost 3 bases, and 7 bases lay between the germline ends. The CDR3 is made up of 12 amino acids. Here the CDR3 reads CASSVTEETQYF. CDR3 bases: TGTGCCAGCAGCGTTACTGAAGAGACCCAGTACTTC. The full variable domain, completed using reference TRBV7-9 and TRBJ2-5, is DTGVSQNPRHKITKRGQNVTFRCDPISEHNRLYWYRQTLGQGPEFLTYFQNEAQLEKSRLLSDRFSAERPKGSFSTLEIQRTEQGDSAMYLCASSVTEETQYFGPGTRLLVL.

The CDR3 DNA follows: TGTGCCAGCAGCGATACTTTCGGGGGCGGCTCCTACGAGCAGTACTTC. Amino acid sequence: CASSDTFGGGSYEQYF. V gene TRBV7-8 combines with J gene TRBJ2-7; D tentatively reads TRBD1 or TRBD2 (6 bases each). The germline V and J ends were trimmed by 5 bases and 0 bases, with 17 bases remaining between them. The CDR3 loop spans 16 amino acids. The germline gives CDR1 SGHVS, CDR2 FQNEAQ.

J is TRBJ2-2 and V is TRBV6-5, with 12 bases aligning to TRBD1. The CDR3 consists of 15 residues. Trimming took 5 bases from V and 5 from J; bases not matched to a gene: 3. Germline V gives CDR1 MNHEY, CDR2 SVGAGI. The CDR3 loop is CASSGDRGHTGELFF. DNA of the CDR3: TGTGCCAGCAGTGGGGACAGGGGGCATACCGGGGAGCTGTTTTTT.

The rearrangement uses TRBV10-3 and TRBJ2-5; TRBD1 matches at 8 bases. Unmatched junction bases numbered 5, after V lost 9 bases and J lost 5 bases. CDR3 size: 12 residues. The germline V gene encodes CDR1 ENHRY and CDR2 SYGVKD. This CDR3 reads CAIQGAAETQYF. The CDR3 DNA follows: TGTGCCATTCAGGGGGCAGCGGAGACCCAGTACTTC.

This chain uses TRBV19 with TRBJ1-5; TRBD1 matches 7 bases. The ends lost 10 bases at V and 6 bases at J; junction bases unmatched: 12. The CDR3 has 14 residues. Germline V gives CDR1 LNHDA, CDR2 SQIVND (reference sequence). The CDR3 spells CATSEGGAPQPQHF. The CDR3 DNA sequence: TGTGCCACGTCCGAAGGGGGCGCCCCTCAGCCCCAGCATTTT. Full variable domain (rest looked up from reference TRBV19 and TRBJ1-5): DGGITQSPKYLFRKEGQNVTLSCEQNLNHDAMYWYRQDPGQGLRLIYYSQIVNDFQKGDIAEGYSVSREKKESFPLTVTSAQKNPTAFYLCATSEGGAPQPQHFGDGTRLSIL.

The rearrangement joins TRBV16 to TRBJ1-5, with D uncertain. The CDR3 has 13 amino acids. V was pared by 0 bases and J by 9 bases, with 9 bases between. CDR1 and CDR2 from the germline V gene are KGHSY and FQNENV. The CDR3 loop reads CASSQSDGLPQHF. The CDR3 DNA is TGTGCCAGCAGCCAATCGGATGGGTTGCCCCAGCATTTT.

The genes are TRBV30 and TRBJ1-2, with TRBD1 as a possible D gene (6 bases). In germline, CDR1 is GTSNPN, CDR2 SVGIG (reference sequence). Trimming took 2 bases from V and 3 from J, leaving 16 bases between them. The CDR3 is 15 amino acids. CDR3 in DNA: TGTGCCTGGAGTAGGCTGATATCAGGGGACTATGGCTACACCTTC. Protein product: CAWSRLISGDYGYTF.

The CDR3 DNA is TGTGCCAGCAGTTTCAGGGGGGAAACCGGGGAGCTGTTTTTT. Protein: CASSFRGETGELFF. The chain uses TRBV9 and TRBJ2-2; a weak D match, TRBD1 (7 bases). This CDR3 comprises 14 residues. The V end was cut by 5 bases, the J end by 5 bases, with 13 bases between. Germline CDR1 and CDR2: SGDLS and YYNGEE.

J is TRBJ1-5 and V is TRBV2, with 7 bases identical to TRBD1. V lost 2 bases to trimming and J lost 1 base; unmatched junction nucleotides: 5. The CDR3 has 16 amino acids. Germline V gene sequence: CDR1 SNHLY, CDR2 FYNNEI. CDR3: CASSEQGQSSNQPQHF. CDR3 nucleotide sequence: TGTGCCAGCAGTGAACAGGGACAGTCGAGCAATCAGCCCCAGCATTTT.

This chain connects TRBV2 to TRBJ1-5, with D possibly matching TRBD1 (5 bases). The CDR3 covers 14 residues. V was cut by 7 bases and J by 5 bases, with 15 bases left in between. CDR1 and CDR2 from the germline V gene are SNHLY and FYNNEI. The CDR3 spells CASTFSGGYQPQHF. The DNA of the CDR3 is TGTGCCAGCACCTTTTCGGGGGGTTATCAGCCCCAGCATTTT.

The J gene is TRBJ1-4, the V gene TRBV5-1; D is undetermined. V was clipped by 6 bases and J by 2 bases, with 11 bases between them. CDR1 SGHRS and CDR2 YFSETQ come from the germline V gene. The CDR3 contains 14 residues. CDR3: CASNAGSTNEKLFF. The CDR3 DNA follows: TGCGCCAGCAACGCCGGGTCCACTAATGAAAAACTGTTTTTT.

The chain joins TRBV9 to TRBJ2-2; 9 bases agree with TRBD2. There are 16 residues in the CDR3. The V gene's germline CDR1 is SGDLS and CDR2 YYNGEE. The V segment lost 0 bases and the J segment 2 bases; nucleotides outside the gene matches: 2. DNA for the CDR3: TGTGCCAGCAGCGTAGTTAGCGGGAGAAACACCGGGGAGCTGTTTTTT. This codes for CASSVVSGRNTGELFF.